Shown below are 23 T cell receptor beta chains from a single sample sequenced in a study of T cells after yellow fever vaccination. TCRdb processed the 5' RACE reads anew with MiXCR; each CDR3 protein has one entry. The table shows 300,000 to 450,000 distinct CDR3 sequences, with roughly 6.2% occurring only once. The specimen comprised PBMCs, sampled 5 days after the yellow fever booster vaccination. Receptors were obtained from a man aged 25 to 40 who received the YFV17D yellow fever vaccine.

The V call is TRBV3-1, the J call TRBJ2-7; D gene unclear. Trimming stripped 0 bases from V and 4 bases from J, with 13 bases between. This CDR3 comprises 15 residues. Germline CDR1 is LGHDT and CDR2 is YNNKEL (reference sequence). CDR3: CASSQEVSQAYEQYF. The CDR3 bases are TGTGCCAGCAGCCAAGAAGTCTCACAAGCATACGAGCAGTACTTC.

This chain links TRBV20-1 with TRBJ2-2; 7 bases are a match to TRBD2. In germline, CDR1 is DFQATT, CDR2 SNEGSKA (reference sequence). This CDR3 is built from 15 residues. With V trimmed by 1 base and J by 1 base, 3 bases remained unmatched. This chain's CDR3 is CSARVAGVNTGELFF. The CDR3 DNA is TGCAGTGCTAGAGTTGCGGGAGTGAACACCGGGGAGCTGTTTTTT.

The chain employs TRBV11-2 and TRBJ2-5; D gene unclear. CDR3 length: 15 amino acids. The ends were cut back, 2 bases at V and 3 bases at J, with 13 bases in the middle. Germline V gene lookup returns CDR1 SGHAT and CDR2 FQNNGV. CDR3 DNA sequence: TGTGCCAGCAGCTTATATCTGGTCGATAAAGAGACCCAGTACTTC. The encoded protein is CASSLYLVDKETQYF.

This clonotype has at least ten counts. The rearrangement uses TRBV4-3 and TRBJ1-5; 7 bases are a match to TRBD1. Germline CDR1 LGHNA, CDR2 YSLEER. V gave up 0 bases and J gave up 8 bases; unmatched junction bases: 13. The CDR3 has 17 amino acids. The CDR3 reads CASSQDRAGGRGEPQHF. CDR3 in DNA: TGCGCCAGCAGCCAAGACCGGGCAGGGGGACGAGGGGAGCCCCAGCATTTT.

CDR3 region: CASSLDVGGTEQFF. In DNA form, the CDR3 reads TGTGCCAGCAGCTTAGATGTAGGGGGCACTGAGCAGTTCTTC. The V gene is TRBV7-6, the J gene TRBJ2-1; 7 bases line up with TRBD1. This CDR3 spans 14 amino acids. Germline assignment: CDR1 SGHVS and CDR2 FNYEAQ. With V trimmed by 1 base and J by 9 bases, 6 bases remained unmatched.

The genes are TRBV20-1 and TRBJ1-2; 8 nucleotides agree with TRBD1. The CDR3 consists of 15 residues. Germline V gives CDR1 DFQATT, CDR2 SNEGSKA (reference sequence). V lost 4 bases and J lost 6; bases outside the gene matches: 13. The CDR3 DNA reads TGCAGTGCTAAAATGCCCCAGGGGGCTGGGGATGGCTACACCTTC. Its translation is CSAKMPQGAGDGYTF.

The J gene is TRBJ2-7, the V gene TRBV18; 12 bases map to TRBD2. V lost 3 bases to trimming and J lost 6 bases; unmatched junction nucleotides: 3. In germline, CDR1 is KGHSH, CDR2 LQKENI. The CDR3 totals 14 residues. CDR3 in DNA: TGTGCCAGCTCACCCGCGACTAGCGGGAGCGAGCAGTACTTC. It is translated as CASSPATSGSEQYF.

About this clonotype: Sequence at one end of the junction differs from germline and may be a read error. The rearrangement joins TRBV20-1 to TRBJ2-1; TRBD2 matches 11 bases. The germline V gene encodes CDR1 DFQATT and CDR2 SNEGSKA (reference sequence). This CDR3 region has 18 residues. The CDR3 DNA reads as TGCTGTGCTAGATCTGGTGGGACTAGCGGACTTTCCTACAATGAGCAGTTCTTC. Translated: CCARSGGTSGLSYNEQFF.

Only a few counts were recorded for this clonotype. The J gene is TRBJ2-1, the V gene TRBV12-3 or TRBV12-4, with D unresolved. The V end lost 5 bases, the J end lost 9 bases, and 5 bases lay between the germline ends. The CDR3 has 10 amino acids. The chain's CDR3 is CASSISEQFF. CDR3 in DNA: TGTGCCAGCAGTATCAGTGAGCAGTTCTTC.

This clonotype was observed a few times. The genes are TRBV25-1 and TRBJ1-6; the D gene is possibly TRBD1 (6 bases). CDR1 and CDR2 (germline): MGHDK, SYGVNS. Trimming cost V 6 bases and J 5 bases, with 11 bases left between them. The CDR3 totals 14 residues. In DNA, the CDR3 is TGTGCCAGCAGGTATGGGGGGCATAATTCACCCCTCCACTTT. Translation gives CASRYGGHNSPLHF. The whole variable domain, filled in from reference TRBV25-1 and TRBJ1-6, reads EADIYQTPRYLVIGTGKKITLECSQTMGHDKMYWYQQDPGMELHLIHYSYGVNSTEKGDLSSESTVSRIRTEHFPLTLESARPSHTSQYLCASRYGGHNSPLHFGNGTRLTVT.

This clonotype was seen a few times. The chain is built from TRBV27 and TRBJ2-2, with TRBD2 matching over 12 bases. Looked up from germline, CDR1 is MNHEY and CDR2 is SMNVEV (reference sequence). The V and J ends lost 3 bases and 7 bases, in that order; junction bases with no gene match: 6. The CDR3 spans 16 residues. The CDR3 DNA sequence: TGTGCCAGCAGTTTCCGGACTAGCGGGAAGGGCGGGGAGCTGTTTTTT. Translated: CASSFRTSGKGGELFF.

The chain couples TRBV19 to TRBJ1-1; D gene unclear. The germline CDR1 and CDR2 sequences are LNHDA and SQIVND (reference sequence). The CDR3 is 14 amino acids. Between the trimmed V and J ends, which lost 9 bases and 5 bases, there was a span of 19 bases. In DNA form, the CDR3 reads TGTGCCAGCTCCCCGGGCCCAGGACTAACTGAAGCTTTCTTT. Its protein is CASSPGPGLTEAFF.

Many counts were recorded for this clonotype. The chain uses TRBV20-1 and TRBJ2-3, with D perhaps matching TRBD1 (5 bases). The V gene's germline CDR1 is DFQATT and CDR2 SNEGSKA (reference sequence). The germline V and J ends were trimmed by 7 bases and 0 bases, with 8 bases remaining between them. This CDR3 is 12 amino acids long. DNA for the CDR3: TGCAGTGTGGGGCTTAGCACAGATACGCAGTATTTT. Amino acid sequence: CSVGLSTDTQYF.

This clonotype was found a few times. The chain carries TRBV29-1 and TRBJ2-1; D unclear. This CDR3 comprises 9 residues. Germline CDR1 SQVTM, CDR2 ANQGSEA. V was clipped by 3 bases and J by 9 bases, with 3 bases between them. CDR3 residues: CSVEVEQFF. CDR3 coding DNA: TGCAGCGTTGAGGTTGAGCAGTTCTTC.

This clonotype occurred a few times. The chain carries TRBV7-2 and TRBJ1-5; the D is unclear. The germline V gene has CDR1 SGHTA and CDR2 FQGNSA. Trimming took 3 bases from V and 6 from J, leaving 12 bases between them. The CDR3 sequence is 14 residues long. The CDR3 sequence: CASSFWVGRQPQHF. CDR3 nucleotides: TGTGCCAGCAGCTTTTGGGTAGGACGTCAGCCCCAGCATTTT.

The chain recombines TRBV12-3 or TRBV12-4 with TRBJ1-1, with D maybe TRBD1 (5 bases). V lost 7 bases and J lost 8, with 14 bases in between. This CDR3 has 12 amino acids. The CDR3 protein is CASTYRRSEAFF. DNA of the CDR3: TGTGCCAGCACCTACAGGAGGAGCGAAGCTTTCTTT.

CDR3 in DNA: TGCAGTGCTAGAGAGCGTGGTAATGGTGAGCAGTTCTTC. Translation gives CSARERGNGEQFF. The chain couples TRBV20-1 to TRBJ2-1; D is ambiguous. Trimming left V 0 bases short and J 9 bases short, with 12 bases between. Germline loops: CDR1 DFQATT, CDR2 SNEGSKA (reference sequence). This CDR3 spans 13 amino acids.

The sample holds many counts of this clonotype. The CDR3 bases are TGTGCCAGCAGTCCGAGGGGGGAGTATAATTCACCCCTCCACTTT. It translates to CASSPRGEYNSPLHF. V is TRBV27 and J is TRBJ1-6; D might be TRBD1 (6 bases). CDR3 length equals 15 residues. Germline loops: CDR1 MNHEY, CDR2 SMNVEV (reference sequence). Trimming removed 5 bases at V and 4 bases at J, with 12 bases between.

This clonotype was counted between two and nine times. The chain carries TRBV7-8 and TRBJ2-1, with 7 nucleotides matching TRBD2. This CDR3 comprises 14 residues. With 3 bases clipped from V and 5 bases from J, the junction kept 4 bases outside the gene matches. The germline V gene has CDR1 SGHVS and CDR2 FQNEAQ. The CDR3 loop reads CASSLRGGHNEQFF. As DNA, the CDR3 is TGTGCCAGCAGCTTGCGCGGGGGACACAATGAGCAGTTCTTC.

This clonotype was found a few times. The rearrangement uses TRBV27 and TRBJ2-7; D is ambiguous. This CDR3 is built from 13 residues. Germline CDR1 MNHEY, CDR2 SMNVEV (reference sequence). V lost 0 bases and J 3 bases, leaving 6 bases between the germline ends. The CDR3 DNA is TGTGCCAGCAGTTTATCGAAGGGCTACGAGCAGTACTTC. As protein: CASSLSKGYEQYF.

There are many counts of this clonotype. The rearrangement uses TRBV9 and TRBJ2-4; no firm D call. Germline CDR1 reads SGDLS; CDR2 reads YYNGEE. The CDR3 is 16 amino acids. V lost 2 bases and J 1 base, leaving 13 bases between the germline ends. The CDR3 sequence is CASSVGIYGAKNIQYF. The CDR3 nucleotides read TGTGCCAGCAGCGTTGGGATTTATGGGGCCAAAAACATTCAGTACTTC.

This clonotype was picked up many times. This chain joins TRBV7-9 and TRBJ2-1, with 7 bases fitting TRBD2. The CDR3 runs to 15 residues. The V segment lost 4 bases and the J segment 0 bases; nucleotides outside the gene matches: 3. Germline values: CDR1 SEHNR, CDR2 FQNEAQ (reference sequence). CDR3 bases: TGTGCCAGCAGCTGGCGGGAGAGCTCCTACAATGAGCAGTTCTTC. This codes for CASSWRESSYNEQFF.

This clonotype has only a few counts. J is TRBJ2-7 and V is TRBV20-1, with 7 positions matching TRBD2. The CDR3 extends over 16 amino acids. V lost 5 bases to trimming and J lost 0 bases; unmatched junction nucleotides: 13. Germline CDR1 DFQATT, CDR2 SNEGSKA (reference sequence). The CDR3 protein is CSAAPAGYRDSYEQYF. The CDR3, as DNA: TGCAGTGCTGCCCCAGCGGGATATAGGGACTCCTACGAGCAGTACTTC.